This entry lists 14 T cell receptor beta chains sequenced from one sample in a study of a mutant IDH1 vaccine in newly diagnosed glioma. The time point denotes: baseline, week 1 (first vaccination visit). The treatment here: pre-vaccination baseline after standard-of-care therapy. The method was immunoSEQ multiplex PCR; TCRdb's version includes in-frame clones alone and lacks a portion of them. The table lists tens of thousands of clones, more than 90% of them singletons. The sample here was PBMCs, taken from a glioma patient treated with radiotherapy, temozolomide or both. These receptors all stem from a man over 45 with glioma.

The CDR3 here is CASSPLAKVHTGELFF. The DNA for the CDR3 is TGTGCCAGCAGCCCCTTGGCGAAGGTGCACACCGGGGAGCTGTTTTTT. The chain uses TRBV7-9 and TRBJ2-2; no clear D gene. The CDR3 runs to 16 residues. V was cut by 5 bases and J by 3 bases, with 16 bases left in between. Germline CDR1 SEHNR, CDR2 FQNEAQ (reference sequence).

This chain links TRBV20-1 with TRBJ2-7; D remains ambiguous. V gave up 3 bases and J gave up 3 bases, with 6 bases separating them. Germline V CDR1 and CDR2: DFQATT, SNEGSKA (reference sequence). This CDR3 comprises 11 residues. Here the CDR3 reads CSASSGYEQYF. Here the CDR3 DNA reads TGCAGTGCTAGTAGTGGCTACGAGCAGTACTTC.

J is TRBJ1-1 and V is TRBV6-5; D perhaps matches TRBD1 (5 bases). The CDR3 loop spans 13 amino acids. Germline V gives CDR1 MNHEY, CDR2 SVGAGI. Trimming pared 0 bases from V and 7 bases from J, leaving 9 bases between. CDR3 coding DNA: TGTGCCAGCAGTTACTCGCCAGGGCTTGAAGCTTTCTTT. Its protein is CASSYSPGLEAFF.

The CDR3 coding sequence is TGTGCCAGCAGCCCCCAGGCTAACTATGGCTACACCTTC. Residues: CASSPQANYGYTF. The genes are TRBV5-6 and TRBJ1-2; D ambiguous. The germline gives CDR1 SGHDT, CDR2 YYEEEE. CDR3 length: 13 amino acids. With 4 bases removed from V and 0 bases from J, the gap between germline ends came to 7 bases.

By its share, this clone is medium-sized. The genes are TRBV18 and TRBJ1-1, with D hard to call. This CDR3 contains 12 residues. Trimming cost V 0 bases and J 5 bases, with 4 bases left between them. Germline CDR1 and CDR2: KGHSH and LQKENI. CDR3 coding DNA: TGTGCCAGCTCACCACCGACTACTGAAGCTTTCTTT. This encodes CASSPPTTEAFF.

This clone was recorded only once. The J gene is TRBJ2-1, the V gene TRBV18; 7 bases map to TRBD2. The CDR3 is 15 amino acids. Germline V gives CDR1 KGHSH, CDR2 LQKENI. The junction had 6 bases not matched to a gene; V was cut back by 1 base and J by 6 bases. The CDR3 DNA reads as TGTGCCAGCTCACCACTCCTAGCGGAGGCCAATGAGCAGTTCTTC. Translation: CASSPLLAEANEQFF.

J is TRBJ2-7 and V is TRBV19; a weak D match, TRBD1 (5 bases). The length of the CDR3 is 14 residues. Trimming removed 1 base at V and 2 bases at J, with 9 bases between. Per germline, CDR1 LNHDA and CDR2 SQIVND (reference sequence). The CDR3 sequence: CASSIGGLTYEQYF. In nucleotides, the CDR3 is TGTGCCAGTAGTATAGGGGGCCTTACCTACGAGCAGTACTTC.

The V gene is TRBV7-2, the J gene TRBJ2-3, with D unresolved. This CDR3 region has 15 residues. V gave up 1 base and J gave up 1 base, with 9 bases separating them. Germline CDR1 and CDR2: SGHTA and FQGNSA. The DNA of the CDR3 is TGTGCCAGCAGCTTAGGGCGCATAGGCACAGATACGCAGTATTTT. Amino acid sequence: CASSLGRIGTDTQYF.

This chain uses TRBV5-1 with TRBJ1-1; 7 bases are shared with TRBD1. The ends lost 6 bases at V and 1 base at J; junction bases unmatched: 9. Germline-derived CDR1 and CDR2 are SGHRS and YFSETQ. The CDR3 consists of 15 residues. CDR3 DNA: TGCGCCAGCACTCATAGACAGGGCCCGAACACTGAAGCTTTCTTT. This sequence encodes CASTHRQGPNTEAFF.

The V gene is TRBV5-4, the J gene TRBJ2-7, with a possible D match to TRBD2 (8 bases). From germline, CDR1 is SGHNT and CDR2 YYREEE (reference sequence). The CDR3 loop spans 15 amino acids. V was shortened by 0 bases and J by 6 bases, with 16 bases between the two germline ends. Here the CDR3 reads CASSLARGTSAEQYF. The CDR3 DNA reads as TGTGCCAGCAGCTTGGCCAGGGGGACTAGTGCCGAGCAGTACTTC.

This clone has a single count. The rearrangement joins TRBV11-3 to TRBJ1-1; D ambiguous. There are 15 residues in the CDR3. Germline V gives CDR1 SGHNT, CDR2 YENEEA. Trimming removed 2 bases from V and 5 bases from J, with 15 bases in between. The CDR3 DNA follows: TGTGCCAGCAGCTTACGACGGGCGCGGCGAACTGAAGCTTTCTTT. Amino acids: CASSLRRARRTEAFF. The whole variable domain, remainder taken from reference TRBV11-3 and TRBJ1-1, is EAGVVQSPRYKIIEKKQPVAFWCNPISGHNTLYWYLQNLGQGPELLIRYENEEAVDDSQLPKDRFSAERLKGVDSTLKIQPAELGDSAVYLCASSLRRARRTEAFFGQGTRLTVV.

The rearrangement uses TRBV28 and TRBJ2-3, with 11 bases matching TRBD2. The CDR3 has 16 residues. The V and J ends lost 4 bases and 3 bases, in that order; junction bases with no gene match: 6. Germline V gene sequence: CDR1 MDHEN, CDR2 SYDVKM. CDR3 loop: CASSSLAGVTTDTQYF. The CDR3 DNA reads as TGTGCCAGCAGTTCACTAGCGGGGGTAACAACAGATACGCAGTATTTT.

The chain has TRBV15 and TRBJ2-1; the D gene is possibly TRBD1 (6 bases). Germline lookup yields CDR1 LNHNV and CDR2 YYDKDF (reference sequence). The CDR3 length is 17 residues. Trimming left V 0 bases short and J 2 bases short, with 14 bases between. Here the CDR3 DNA reads TGTGCCACCAGCAGAGATCATACGACAGGCACCTACAATGAGCAGTTCTTC. Its protein is CATSRDHTTGTYNEQFF.

CDR3 DNA: TGCGCCAGCAGCCATTCCAATCGGGAGACCCAGTACTTC. Protein product: CASSHSNRETQYF. This rearrangement joins TRBV4-1 to TRBJ2-5; D is unclear. Germline loops: CDR1 MGHRA, CDR2 YSYEKL. V shed 3 bases and J shed 5 bases, with 10 bases lying between them. There are 13 residues in the CDR3.